This passage covers 27 T cell receptor beta chains from one sample sequenced in a study of spatial heterogeneity in lung cancer. Described time point: sample taken at primary tumor resection. Unsorted samples of tumor, nontumor lung or frozen PBMC had their whole RNA sequenced. MiXCR, applied by TCRdb to the 5' RACE reads, yields one record per CDR3 protein. Of around 63,000 distinct CDR3 sequences in the sample, more than 7% were seen once. This specimen consisted of PBMCs, obtained at surgery. These receptors were obtained from a female donor with early-stage non-small cell lung cancer.

This clonotype was recorded a few times. V is TRBV20-1 and J is TRBJ1-5; D is unresolved. The CDR3 runs 12 residues. The V gene lost 1 base and the J gene lost 10 bases, with 11 bases spanning the gap. Germline V gives CDR1 DFQATT, CDR2 SNEGSKA (reference sequence). The CDR3 loop reads CSARAPPAPQHF. In DNA form, the CDR3 reads TGCAGTGCTAGAGCCCCGCCTGCTCCCCAGCATTTT.

The V gene is TRBV7-6, the J gene TRBJ2-1, with D hard to call. The germline V gene encodes CDR1 SGHVS and CDR2 FNYEAQ. The V gene lost 1 base and the J gene lost 1 base, with 8 bases spanning the gap. This CDR3 has 15 amino acids. Written as DNA, the CDR3 is TGTGCCAGCAGCTTAGGGGCGCGGTCCTACAATGAGCAGTTCTTC. Translated: CASSLGARSYNEQFF.

This clonotype was observed a handful of times. The rearrangement joins TRBV4-1 to TRBJ1-3, with D uncertain. V was shortened by 3 bases and J by 0 bases, with 6 bases between the two germline ends. This CDR3 region has 14 residues. The germline CDR1 and CDR2 sequences are MGHRA and YSYEKL. CDR3 DNA sequence: TGCGCCAGCAGCCACGGGGACTCTGGAAACACCATATATTTT. The encoded protein is CASSHGDSGNTIYF.

The chain recombines TRBV7-6 with TRBJ2-7; no definite D call. The CDR3 runs 16 residues. Germline V gives CDR1 SGHVS, CDR2 FNYEAQ. The germline V and J ends were trimmed by 1 base and 0 bases, with 13 bases remaining between them. The CDR3 sequence: CASSLGPRAGSYEQYV. The CDR3 bases are TGTGCCAGCAGCTTAGGACCGAGAGCTGGCTCCTACGAGCAGTACGTC.

The chain links TRBV4-1 to TRBJ2-3, with 11 nucleotides matching TRBD2. Per germline, CDR1 MGHRA and CDR2 YSYEKL. With 0 bases clipped from V and 4 bases from J, the junction kept 6 bases outside the gene matches. CDR3 length equals 17 residues. CDR3 bases: TGCGCCAGCAGCCAAGATGGAACTAGCGGGGGAGCAGATACGCAGTATTTT. Protein: CASSQDGTSGGADTQYF.

The genes are TRBV6-1 and TRBJ1-5; 9 bases map to TRBD1. J was trimmed by 6 bases and V by 0 bases; bases with no gene match: 6. The CDR3 covers 16 residues. The germline V gene has CDR1 MNHNS and CDR2 SASEGT. CDR3: CASSEAPGTGFQPQHF. In DNA, the CDR3 is TGTGCCAGCAGTGAAGCGCCCGGGACAGGGTTTCAGCCCCAGCATTTT.

This chain's CDR3 is CASSIRDSRYGYTF. CDR3 nucleotides: TGTGCCAGCAGTATCCGGGACAGTCGATATGGCTACACCTTC. V gene TRBV27 combines with J gene TRBJ1-2; 7 nucleotides agree with TRBD1. Germline CDR1 and CDR2: MNHEY and SMNVEV (reference sequence). The J segment lost 5 bases and the V segment lost 5 bases, leaving 8 bases of the junction unmatched. The CDR3 length is 14 residues.

This clonotype was found many times. The gene calls are TRBV28 and TRBJ1-6; 7 bases fit TRBD1. The ends lost 6 bases at V and 5 bases at J; junction bases unmatched: 4. Germline CDR1 and CDR2: MDHEN and SYDVKM. This CDR3 is built from 14 residues. The CDR3 here is CASSSGTDNSPLHF. As DNA, the CDR3 is TGTGCCAGCAGCTCCGGGACAGATAATTCACCCCTCCACTTT.

This clonotype was counted a few times. The chain employs TRBV5-5 and TRBJ2-7; D gene unclear. Germline loops: CDR1 SGHKS, CDR2 YYEKEE (reference sequence). This CDR3 region has 14 residues. Trimming shortened V by 2 bases and J by 0 bases, and 9 bases separated the two germline ends. The CDR3 spells CASSFDPSSYEQYV. DNA of the CDR3: TGTGCCAGCAGCTTCGACCCGAGCTCCTACGAGCAGTACGTC.

The V gene is TRBV27, the J gene TRBJ2-3; maybe TRBD1 (5 bases). CDR1 is MNHEY and CDR2 is SMNVEV in the germline V gene (reference sequence). The CDR3 runs 15 residues. V was clipped by 5 bases and J by 0 bases, with 12 bases between them. CDR3 in DNA: TGTGCCAGCAGTAGCAGGGTTACTAGCACAGATACGCAGTATTTT. Translation gives CASSSRVTSTDTQYF.

This clonotype appeared a few times. The chain uses TRBV5-1 and TRBJ2-5, with 7 bases aligning to TRBD2. This CDR3 has 15 residues. Per germline, CDR1 SGHRS and CDR2 YFSETQ. V was pared by 3 bases and J by 4 bases, with 9 bases of the junction left unmatched. Written as DNA, the CDR3 is TGCGCCAGCAGCTCGTCCAGCGGGGATGGAGAGACCCAGTACTTC. This sequence encodes CASSSSSGDGETQYF.

This chain connects TRBV5-1 to TRBJ2-6; D unresolved. Looked up from germline, CDR1 is SGHRS and CDR2 is YFSETQ. The CDR3 has 18 residues. Trimming shortened V by 4 bases and J by 0 bases, and 17 bases separated the two germline ends. DNA of the CDR3: TGCGCCAGCAGCCCTTACGGACGGCTAAGCTCTGGGGCCAACGTCCTGACTTTC. This encodes CASSPYGRLSSGANVLTF.

This clonotype was observed a few times. The chain carries TRBV5-1 and TRBJ2-6, with 7 nucleotides matching TRBD1. Germline lookup yields CDR1 SGHRS and CDR2 YFSETQ. This CDR3 has 15 amino acids. After removal of 4 bases from V and 2 bases from J, the junction contained 3 bases not matched to a gene. CDR3 loop: CASSPQGAGANVLTF. The CDR3 DNA reads TGCGCCAGCAGCCCGCAGGGGGCTGGGGCCAACGTCCTGACTTTC.

By frequency in the sample, this clonotype is medium-sized. The rearrangement joins TRBV29-1 to TRBJ2-5; a weak D match, TRBD1 (6 bases). This CDR3 is 13 amino acids long. Trimming took off 6 bases at V and 0 bases at J, with 11 bases between the two ends. The germline V gene has CDR1 SQVTM and CDR2 ANQGSEA. This CDR3 is CSVRTAYQETQYF. CDR3 bases: TGCAGCGTCAGGACAGCGTACCAAGAGACCCAGTACTTC.

This clonotype was detected ten times or more. This chain links TRBV7-9 with TRBJ2-3; D gene ambiguous. The CDR3 length is 14 residues. V lost 2 bases, J lost 0 bases, and 6 bases lay in between. The V gene's germline CDR1 is SEHNR and CDR2 FQNEAQ (reference sequence). CDR3 in DNA: TGTGCCAGCAGCTTATGGCGGAGCACAGATACGCAGTATTTT. Residues: CASSLWRSTDTQYF.

This clonotype was detected many times. The CDR3 reads CASSLIQQETQYF. The CDR3 coding sequence is TGCGCCAGCAGCTTGATACAACAAGAGACCCAGTACTTC. The genes are TRBV5-1 and TRBJ2-5; D gene unclear. Per germline, CDR1 SGHRS and CDR2 YFSETQ. The CDR3 has 13 amino acids. The V end was cut by 1 base, the J end by 2 bases, with 6 bases between.

At least ten counts were recorded for this clonotype. This chain connects TRBV9 to TRBJ1-5; D may be TRBD1 (6 bases). CDR3 size: 14 residues. Germline loops: CDR1 SGDLS, CDR2 YYNGEE. Trimming took off 2 bases at V and 1 base at J, with 7 bases between the two ends. CDR3 loop: CASSVGQSNQPQHF. For the CDR3, the DNA is TGTGCCAGCAGCGTCGGACAGAGCAATCAGCCCCAGCATTTT.

This clonotype was found a few times. The CDR3 is CASSTDSQETQYF. In DNA, the CDR3 is TGTGCCAGCAGTACGGACAGCCAAGAGACCCAGTACTTC. This sequence joins TRBV6-5 and TRBJ2-5, with D perhaps TRBD1 (6 bases). The germline CDR1 and CDR2 sequences are MNHEY and SVGAGI. This CDR3 is built from 13 residues. Trimming removed 5 bases from V and 1 base from J, with 8 bases in between.

The chain couples TRBV6-6 to TRBJ1-2, with 9 bases lining up with TRBD1. The CDR3 has 13 amino acids. Germline trimming cut 5 bases from V and 13 bases from J; bases unmatched to any gene: 11. The V gene's germline CDR1 is MNHNY and CDR2 SVGAGI (reference sequence). The CDR3 reads CASSTQPGQGPTF. The CDR3 coding sequence is TGTGCCAGCAGTACGCAACCGGGACAGGGTCCCACCTTC.

This clonotype has at least ten counts. This rearrangement joins TRBV2 to TRBJ2-7; maybe TRBD1 (6 bases). V was clipped by 10 bases and J by 2 bases, with 24 bases between them. In germline, CDR1 is SNHLY, CDR2 FYNNEI. The CDR3 length is 16 residues. Here the CDR3 DNA reads TGTGCCACCAGAGTGGGGGCAGGGCCTGGGACCTACGAGCAGTACTTC. It translates to CATRVGAGPGTYEQYF.

This clonotype was seen repeatedly, ten times or more. The chain employs TRBV5-1 and TRBJ1-6, with 7 bases identical to TRBD1. Losses at the gene ends were 1 base for V and 5 bases for J; bases not matched to a gene: 3. The CDR3 loop spans 15 amino acids. Germline CDR1 reads SGHRS; CDR2 reads YFSETQ. The CDR3: CASSLTGANNSPLHF. DNA of the CDR3: TGCGCCAGCAGCTTGACAGGGGCGAATAATTCACCCCTCCACTTT.

This clonotype was recorded a few times. The chain has TRBV5-5 and TRBJ1-2, with 9 bases lining up with TRBD1. The CDR3 totals 14 residues. With 0 bases clipped from V and 3 bases from J, the junction kept 0 bases outside the gene matches. Germline lookup yields CDR1 SGHKS and CDR2 YYEKEE (reference sequence). The CDR3 here is CASSLGDRDYGYTF. The CDR3 DNA sequence: TGTGCCAGCAGCTTGGGGGACAGGGACTATGGCTACACCTTC.

The sample holds a few counts of this clonotype. This sequence joins TRBV29-1 and TRBJ1-1; D gene unclear. This CDR3 region has 13 residues. Trimming left V 5 bases short and J 0 bases short, with 10 bases between. Germline loops: CDR1 SQVTM, CDR2 ANQGSEA. CDR3 bases: TGCAGCGTTCGGACGGGGATGAACACTGAAGCTTTCTTT. Protein product: CSVRTGMNTEAFF.

This clonotype was seen many times. This chain links TRBV5-1 with TRBJ1-4, with D unclear. The CDR3 covers 15 residues. CDR1 and CDR2 (germline): SGHRS, YFSETQ. Between the trimmed V and J ends, which lost 5 bases and 3 bases, there was a span of 14 bases. CDR3: CASSSERGANEKLFF. In nucleotides, the CDR3 is TGCGCCAGCAGTTCGGAGCGGGGAGCTAATGAAAAACTGTTTTTT.

This clonotype was counted only a few times. CDR3 amino acids: CASSYPQTGRSNQPQHF. DNA for the CDR3: TGTGCCAGCAGTTACCCTCAGACAGGGCGAAGCAATCAGCCCCAGCATTTT. V is TRBV6-6 and J is TRBJ1-5; the match to TRBD1 covers 7 bases. CDR3 length: 17 amino acids. J was trimmed by 1 base and V by 2 bases; bases with no gene match: 8. Germline lookup yields CDR1 MNHNY and CDR2 SVGAGI (reference sequence).

The chain couples TRBV7-9 to TRBJ2-5, with D perhaps TRBD2 (6 bases). V lost 0 bases to trimming and J lost 2 bases, with 10 bases between them. CDR1 and CDR2 from the germline V gene are SEHNR and FQNEAQ (reference sequence). The CDR3 has 15 residues. CDR3 bases: TGTGCCAGCAGCTTAGCAGGCGGGGCTCAAGAGACCCAGTACTTC. Translation gives CASSLAGGAQETQYF.

Ten or more counts support this clonotype. V is TRBV6-5 and J is TRBJ1-1; no reliable D call. V was cut by 9 bases and J by 4 bases, with 15 bases left in between. The CDR3 length is 13 residues. Germline CDR1 is MNHEY and CDR2 is SVGAGI. In nucleotides, the CDR3 is TGTGCCAGTTTGAGAGTTTCGGGCACTGAAGCTTTCTTT. Translation: CASLRVSGTEAFF.